What follows is one TCR beta chain and its context. The data originate from a study of somatic mutations in cytotoxic T cells in rheumatoid arthritis. Only in-frame clones appear in the TCRdb table, and some are missing; sequencing was by immunoSEQ multiplex PCR. The sample has about 29,000 clones, 70% to 90% seen once. V was cut by 3 bases and J by 7 bases, with 7 bases left in between. Germline V gene sequence: CDR1 SGDLS, CDR2 YYNGEE. The CDR3 consists of 12 residues. This clonotype was sampled from an adult with rheumatoid arthritis. Sequenced: CD8+ T cells sorted from blood. The J gene is TRBJ1-4, the V gene TRBV9; D is unresolved. CDR3 nucleotides: TGTGCCAGCAGCGGGCGGAGTGAAAAACTGTTTTTT. Protein: CASSGRSEKLFF.